This is a list of T cell receptor beta chains from one sample in a study of cytomegalovirus exposure and HLA in healthy donors. Sequencing was performed with immunoSEQ multiplex PCR; in TCRdb, only in-frame clones are kept and a portion is missing. The sample holds some 87,000 clones, about two thirds seen once. The sample comprised PBMCs. The receptor source for this set is a woman between 25 and 40 years old in good health and CMV-seropositive. Each CDR3 is given with its conserved first and last residue. D genes are given only for firm matches. Some rows have no size entry. The others give once, few or many, or a class for an expanded clone.

D gene	V gene	clone size	J gene	CDR3 DNA	CDR3 protein
TRBD1	TRBV10-3	NA	TRBJ2-7	TGTGCCATCAGTGAGTGGAACAGGGGCTACGAGCAGTACTTC	CAISEWNRGYEQYF
NA	TRBV6-5	few	TRBJ2-7	TGTGCCAGCAGTTCCCCGGGACTTGGGGCGTCCGAGCAGTACTTC	CASSSPGLGASEQYF
TRBD1	TRBV5-1	NA	TRBJ1-2	TGCGCCAGCAGCGTGGGACAGGGCATTTATGGCTACACCTTC	CASSVGQGIYGYTF
NA	TRBV20-1	NA	TRBJ1-4	TGCAGTGGAGAACGGGTTGAAAAACTGTTTTTT	CSGERVEKLFF
TRBD1	TRBV5-1	NA	TRBJ1-5	TGCGCCAGCAGCTTTGCACCTCAGGGGGTCGGCGATCAGCCCCAGCATTTT	CASSFAPQGVGDQPQHF
TRBD1	TRBV27	few	TRBJ2-7	TGTGCCAGCAGTTTATCGGGACAGATATACTCCTACGAGCAGTACTTC	CASSLSGQIYSYEQYF
NA	TRBV7-2	once	TRBJ1-2	TGTGCCAGCAGCCCCCGGGGAAACTATGGCTACACCTTC	CASSPRGNYGYTF
TRBD1	TRBV6-1	NA	TRBJ1-4	TGTGCCAGCAGGAAGGACAGGACTTATGGGGAAAAACTGTTTTTT	CASRKDRTYGEKLFF
NA	TRBV20-1	few	TRBJ2-3	TGCAGTGCTAGCACAGTAGATACGCAGTATTTT	CSASTVDTQYF
NA	TRBV30	NA	TRBJ2-1	TGTGCCTGGAGTGTTGGGGGGAATGGGGGGTTCTTC	CAWSVGGNGGFF
NA	TRBV11-1	few	TRBJ2-3	TGTGCCAGCAGCTTAGGAATTAGCGCCATGGTTACGCAGTATTTT	CASSLGISAMVTQYF
NA	TRBV2	NA	TRBJ1-4	TGTGCCAGCAGTGAAGCGGTTGGGGACTCAACTAATGAAAAACTGTTTTTT	CASSEAVGDSTNEKLFF
TRBD1	TRBV4-3	NA	TRBJ1-3	TGCGCCAGCAGCCAGGACTGGGACAGGCTAGACTCTGGAAACACCATATATTTT	CASSQDWDRLDSGNTIYF
NA	TRBV28	NA	TRBJ2-1	TGTGCCAGCAGTCGCGGGGACCACAATGAGCAGTTCTTC	CASSRGDHNEQFF
TRBD2	TRBV4-1	NA	TRBJ2-5	TGCGCCAGCAGCCAGAGGGGACTAGCGACGGAAGAGACCCAGTACTTC	CASSQRGLATEETQYF
TRBD2	TRBV5-1	NA	TRBJ2-7	TGCGCCAGCAAGGGCGGGGGGTCCACTAACGAGCAGTACTTC	CASKGGGSTNEQYF
TRBD1	TRBV12-5	NA	TRBJ1-2	TGTGCTAGTGGTCTTTCCTGGGCAGGGGGACAGGATGGCTACACCTTC	CASGLSWAGGQDGYTF
TRBD1	TRBV6-1	NA	TRBJ2-3	TGTGCCAGCAGTTCCTTACAGGGGGGCACAGATACGCAGTATTTT	CASSSLQGGTDTQYF
TRBD2	TRBV9	NA	TRBJ2-3	TGTGCCAGCAGCCCGATGCGGGGGGGCCCCGCAGATACGCAGTATTTT	CASSPMRGGPADTQYF
TRBD1	TRBV6-5	NA	TRBJ2-2	TGTGCCAGCAAGGGACAGTCGAACACCGGGGAGCTGTTTTTT	CASKGQSNTGELFF
NA	TRBV28	NA	TRBJ1-6	TGTGCCAGCAGTTTATTTCAGTCACCCCTCCACTTT	CASSLFQSPLHF
NA	TRBV2	NA	TRBJ2-3	TGTGCCAGCAGGAGGGAGACAGATACGCAGTATTTT	CASRRETDTQYF
TRBD2	TRBV29-1	NA	TRBJ2-1	TGCAGCGCGGGAATAGCGGGGCTTTACAATGAGCAGTTCTTC	CSAGIAGLYNEQFF
TRBD2	TRBV27	NA	TRBJ2-7	TGTGCCAGCAGTTTACGCTTCGTGGGGGGCCTGAGAGGTCGGGAGGGGTACGAGCAGTACTTC	CASSLRFVGGLRGREGYEQYF
NA	TRBV27	NA	TRBJ2-1	TGTGCCAGCAGGAGGGAGCCCGGGTCCTACAATGAGCAGTTCTTC	CASRREPGSYNEQFF
NA	TRBV28	few	TRBJ1-6	TGTGCCAGCAGTTTCCCTACAGTTCTTGGTTCACCCCTCCACTTT	CASSFPTVLGSPLHF
NA	TRBV5-1	few	TRBJ2-2	TGCGCCAGCAGCTTGGATGTGGGGGCGGACACCGGGGAGCTGTTTTTT	CASSLDVGADTGELFF
NA	TRBV11-2	few	TRBJ2-7	TGTGCCAGCAGCTCAGTCGGGCAGGGTTCCTACGAGCAGTACTTC	CASSSVGQGSYEQYF
TRBD1	TRBV14	NA	TRBJ1-2	TGTGCCAGCAGCCAAGATCTTGCGGGACAGGGGGCCGGGTATGGCTACACCTTC	CASSQDLAGQGAGYGYTF
NA	TRBV21-1	NA	TRBJ2-5	TGTGCCAGCAGCAAACTCGGGGAGACCCAGTACTTC	CASSKLGETQYF
TRBD2	TRBV30	NA	TRBJ2-1	TGTGCCTGGACCGAGTCCAGCGGGGCCTCCTACAATGAGCAGTTCTTC	CAWTESSGASYNEQFF
TRBD2	TRBV11-2	NA	TRBJ2-1	TGTGCCAGCAGCCCCCATGGGCTAGCGGAAGTCAATGAGCAGTTCTTC	CASSPHGLAEVNEQFF
NA	TRBV29-1	few	TRBJ1-2	TGCAGCGTTTACAGGGTCTATGGCTACACCTTC	CSVYRVYGYTF
NA	TRBV5-1	NA	TRBJ1-2	TGCGCCAGCAAACTGATTACTGGTTATGGCTACACCTTC	CASKLITGYGYTF
NA	TRBV5-4	few	TRBJ2-4	TGTGCCAGCAGCCCCGCAGGCGTGGGTGACATTCAGTACTTC	CASSPAGVGDIQYF
TRBD2	TRBV7-2	NA	TRBJ2-7	TGTGCCAGCAGCTTTAGCGGGGGCCCCTACGAGCAGTACTTC	CASSFSGGPYEQYF
TRBD1	TRBV18	NA	TRBJ1-2	TGTGCCAGCTCTCCCGGGACAGTTGGGACTTATGGCTACACCTTC	CASSPGTVGTYGYTF
NA	TRBV9	NA	TRBJ2-3	TGTGCCAGCAGCGTATCCCCGCTAGCTACTGGCACAGATACGCAGTATTTT	CASSVSPLATGTDTQYF